The sequence of this TCR beta chain was determined in a study of blood T cell repertoires in COVID-19 (dated by TCRdb to the early 2020s). Looking at the study overall: Collaborator samples came from the United States, Italy and Spain and covered acute and convalescent phases of COVID-19. The prospective study material was composed of cDNA or gDNA derived from T cells, B-cell-depleted T cells, or PBMCs. The dataset comprised deeply sampled blood TCRbeta repertoires from subjects exposed to, actively infected with, or recovered from COVID-19. The repertoires were released in a freely available public database meant as a resource for research on the immune response to SARS-CoV-2. The samples were drawn from two sources: the first 160 participants of the ongoing ImmuneRACE study, and approximately 1,300 subjects contributed by 6 global collaborators. The sample metadata nearly always contained a de-identified subject ID, COVID-19 status, age in years and sex. Where HLA class I and class II types were available, the types were taken from metadata supplied by the sample provider, not from assay-based typing. Overall study results and their limits: The amount of clinical and demographic metadata varied by source and participant and was provided uncurated.

As for this clone: Its antigen remains unidentified. No clone much larger than this one lies a single base away; base qualities are absent.

TCRbeta CDR3 regions were amplified from genomic DNA by means of the immunoSEQ Assay, a bias-controlled multiplex PCR. In the authors' own workflow: The number of nucleated cells in each sample was estimated by amplification of reference gene primers within the assay. Sequence reads were collapsed and filtered to measure the absolute abundance of every unique TCRbeta CDR3 rearrangement. For each sample, productive Simpson clonality was calculated by taking the square root of Simpson's diversity index across productive rearrangements. Here the immuneACCESS table is served through TCRdb, limited to in-frame sequences with V and J called. Missing clones are a known gap in these copies; in checked studies unresolved V genes cover under half, and the rest lacks a known reason. The V and J calls and clone size come from that table; D and trimming were worked out from the DNA. Here the sample has approximately 390,000 clones; roughly 89% occur a single time. Jointly, the top ten make up roughly a tenth of the sample.

Participants in the prospective study were aged about 18 to 95 years, lived in more than 20 United States geographic areas, and enrolled through a virtual design. In the prospective study, cohorts were assigned on the basis of participant-reported clinical history obtained from a screening survey and a study questionnaire. Recovered participants in ImmuneRACE Cohort 3 were defined by two consecutive negative NP/OP PCR tests, clearance by a healthcare professional, or resolution of symptoms. Each participant in the prospective study had whole blood, serum and a nasopharyngeal or oropharyngeal swab collected by mobile phlebotomists. Participants in the prospective study had the option to provide additional blood draws and questionnaires over a roughly 2-month period. Before DNA extraction, blood samples from the prospective study were shipped at room temperature or frozen. The CDR3, cysteine through phenylalanine, is 16 amino acids long. Kept here is only the CDR3 DNA, which spans 48 bases and is read in frame from base 1. At the junction V is shortened by 0 bases and J by 2 bases; bases outside the gene matches: 5. For CDR1 and CDR2, the germline V gene lists ENHRY and SYGVKD.

The receptor was isolated from a woman in her 50s who had recovered from COVID-19. The chain is assembled from TRBV10-3 and TRBJ1-2; TRBD1 aligns with 8 central bases. Sample: PBMCs or T cells enriched from blood (not recorded which). The CDR3 reads as follows: CAISESWAGGNYGYTF. The DNA sequence is as follows: TGTGCCATCAGTGAGTCTTGGGCAGGGGGCAACTATGGCTACACCTTC.